The T cell receptor beta chain under discussion was sequenced for a study of blood T cells in healthy people across ages. V shed 8 bases and J shed 5 bases, with 18 bases lying between them. The CDR3 consists of 15 residues. Germline V lookup: CDR1 MGHRA, CDR2 YSYEKL. Each donor supplied approximately 10 milliliters of peripheral blood. This clonotype was seen just once. Its antigen is unidentified. Overall study findings and caveats: Roughly linear age-related decline in beta diversity appeared, significant by age around 42. The lack of PBMC sorting stopped any conclusive naive versus antigen-experienced comparison.

The second PCR ran roughly 7 to 12 cycles with a sample-barcoded 5' primer and J-beta primers. TCRdb ran MiXCR on the 5' RACE reads and lists one entry per CDR3 protein. Of around 1,000,000 distinct CDR3 sequences detected, less than 25% appear once; the ten largest clones hold 0.65% to 0.95%. This same sample was also part of a study on T cells of mothers and their children.

Input material: blood. This TCR was sampled from a girl aged 2 to 9 in good health. The chain carries TRBV4-1 and TRBJ2-2; the D is unclear. As DNA, the CDR3 is TGCGCCAGCGCTGAGTCCCAGAGACTGACCGGGGAGCTGTTTTTT. Translation gives CASAESQRLTGELFF.